This T cell receptor (beta chain) is drawn from a study of chemoradiotherapy in HPV16-positive cancers. The table came from immunoSEQ multiplex PCR; TCRdb's copy has only in-frame clones and leaves some out. The sample consists of 5,000 or so clones, just under 95% of them appearing once. Study-level points and caveats: HPV-responsive T-cell expansion during chemoradiotherapy was linked to improved recurrence-free survival in HPV16-positive patients. Non-HPV-specific T cells did not expand in tumors during treatment, whereas candidate HPV-specific clones and E7-related motifs did.

Germline values: CDR1 SGDLS, CDR2 YYNGEE. The CDR3 is 17 residues long. V lost 3 bases to trimming and J lost 2 bases, with 19 bases between them. A word on this clone: Its antigen remains unknown.

This sample was gathered from a patient who underwent chemoradiotherapy. The sequence derives from a human donor with HPV-associated anogenital cancer. The chain has TRBV9 and TRBJ2-3; D is possibly TRBD1 (5 bases). Here the CDR3 reads CASSAYMGQALTDTQYF. In DNA, the CDR3 is TGTGCCAGCAGCGCGTACATGGGGCAGGCCCTCACAGATACGCAGTATTTT. The whole variable domain, remainder taken from reference TRBV9 and TRBJ2-3, is DSGVTQTPKHLITATGQRVTLRCSPRSGDLSVYWYQQSLDQGLQFLIQYYNGEERAKGNILERFSAQQFPDLHSELNLSSLELGDSALYFCASSAYMGQALTDTQYFGPGTRLTVL.